This is a list of T cell receptor beta chains from one sample in a study of T cells in Graves' hyperthyroidism and ophthalmopathy. TCRdb re-analysed the multiplex PCR reads in MiXCR, keeping a single row per CDR3 protein. The sample consists of a few hundred thousand distinct CDR3 sequences, roughly 15% of them appearing once. Sequences were obtained from blood. Source of these receptors: a woman aged 40 to 55 with Graves' ophthalmopathy. The CDR3 runs from the conserved cysteine through the conserved F or W. The order of the fields is V gene, D gene, J gene, clone size, CDR3 protein, CDR3 DNA. D genes are given only for firm matches. Only part of the rows carry a size: once, few, many, or a class if the clone is expanded.

V: TRBV20-1
D: .
J: TRBJ1-5
size: .
CDR3: CSARAGQNNQPQHF
DNA: TGCAGTGCTAGAGCGGGACAAAATAATCAGCCCCAGCATTTT

V: TRBV20-1
D: TRBD2
J: TRBJ2-7
size: few
CDR3: CSARSGGAYERYF
DNA: TGCAGTGCTAGAAGCGGGGGGGCCTACGAGCGGTACTTC

V: TRBV20-1
D: TRBD1
J: TRBJ1-5
size: many
CDR3: CSARSAGGDNQPQHF
DNA: TGCAGTGCTAGATCGGCAGGGGGGGACAATCAGCCCCAGCATTTT

V: TRBV12-3/TRBV12-4
D: TRBD1
J: TRBJ1-1
size: .
CDR3: CASSFLQGVGTEAFF
DNA: TGTGCCAGCAGTTTTCTTCAGGGGGTCGGTACTGAAGCTTTCTTT

V: TRBV6-6
D: .
J: TRBJ1-1
size: .
CDR3: CASSYRHTTNTEAFF
DNA: TGTGCCAGCAGTTACCGACACACAACTAACACTGAAGCTTTCTTT

V: TRBV28
D: .
J: TRBJ1-3
size: .
CDR3: CASSLTQAGNTIYF
DNA: TGTGCCAGCAGTTTAACCCAGGCTGGAAACACCATATATTTT

V: TRBV20-1
D: TRBD2
J: TRBJ2-3
size: few
CDR3: CSAPVKGGRDTQYF
DNA: TGCAGTGCCCCCGTCAAGGGCGGGAGAGATACGCAGTATTTT

V: TRBV3-1
D: TRBD1
J: TRBJ1-1
size: .
CDR3: CASSPRTGGSEAFF
DNA: TGTGCCAGCAGCCCGCGGACAGGGGGATCTGAAGCTTTCTTT

V: TRBV19
D: TRBD1
J: TRBJ2-1
size: many
CDR3: CASTRDRTNYNEQFF
DNA: TGTGCCAGTACTCGGGACAGGACCAACTACAATGAGCAGTTCTTC

V: TRBV5-1
D: TRBD1
J: TRBJ2-5
size: .
CDR3: CASSKGGQGIKTQYF
DNA: TGCGCCAGCAGCAAGGGGGGACAGGGGATAAAGACCCAGTACTTC

V: TRBV3-1
D: .
J: TRBJ2-5
size: many
CDR3: CASSHAQGERVQETQYF
DNA: TGTGCCAGCAGCCACGCACAGGGAGAAAGAGTTCAAGAGACCCAGTACTTC